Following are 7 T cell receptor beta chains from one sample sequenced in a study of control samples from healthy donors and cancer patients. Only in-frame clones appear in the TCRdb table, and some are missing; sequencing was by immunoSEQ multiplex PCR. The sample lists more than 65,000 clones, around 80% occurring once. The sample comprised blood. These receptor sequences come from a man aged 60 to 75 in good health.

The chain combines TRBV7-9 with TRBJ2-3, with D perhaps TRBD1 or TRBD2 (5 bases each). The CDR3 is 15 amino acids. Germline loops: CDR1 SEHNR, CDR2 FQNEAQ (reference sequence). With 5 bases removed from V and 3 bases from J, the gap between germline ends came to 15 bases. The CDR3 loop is CASSVTRGSTDTQYF. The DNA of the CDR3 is TGTGCCAGCAGCGTTACTAGGGGCTCGACAGATACGCAGTATTTT. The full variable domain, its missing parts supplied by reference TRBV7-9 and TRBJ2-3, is DTGVSQNPRHKITKRGQNVTFRCDPISEHNRLYWYRQTLGQGPEFLTYFQNEAQLEKSRLLSDRFSAERPKGSFSTLEIQRTEQGDSAMYLCASSVTRGSTDTQYFGPGTRLTVL.

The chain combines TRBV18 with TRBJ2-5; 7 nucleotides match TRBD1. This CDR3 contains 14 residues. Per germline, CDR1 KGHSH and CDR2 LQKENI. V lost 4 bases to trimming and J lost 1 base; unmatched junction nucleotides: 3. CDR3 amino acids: CASSRGTVQETQYF. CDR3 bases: TGTGCCAGCTCACGAGGGACAGTCCAAGAGACCCAGTACTTC.

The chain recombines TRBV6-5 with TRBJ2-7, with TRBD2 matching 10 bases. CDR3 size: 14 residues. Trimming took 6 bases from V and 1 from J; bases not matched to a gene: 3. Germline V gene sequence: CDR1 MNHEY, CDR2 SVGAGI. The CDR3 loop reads CASSLAGDSYEQYF. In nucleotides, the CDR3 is TGTGCCAGCAGCCTAGCGGGGGATTCCTACGAGCAGTACTTC.

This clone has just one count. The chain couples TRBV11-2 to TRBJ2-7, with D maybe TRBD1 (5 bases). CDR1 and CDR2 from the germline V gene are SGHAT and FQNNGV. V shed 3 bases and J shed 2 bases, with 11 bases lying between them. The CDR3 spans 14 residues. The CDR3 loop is CASSFGASTYEQYF. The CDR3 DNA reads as TGTGCCAGCAGCTTTGGGGCCAGTACCTACGAGCAGTACTTC.

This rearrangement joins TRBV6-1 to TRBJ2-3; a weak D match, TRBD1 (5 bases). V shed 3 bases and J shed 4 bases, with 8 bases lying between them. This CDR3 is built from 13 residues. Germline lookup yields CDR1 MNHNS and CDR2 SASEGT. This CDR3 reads CASSDTRADTQYF. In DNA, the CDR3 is TGTGCCAGCAGTGACACCAGGGCAGATACGCAGTATTTT.

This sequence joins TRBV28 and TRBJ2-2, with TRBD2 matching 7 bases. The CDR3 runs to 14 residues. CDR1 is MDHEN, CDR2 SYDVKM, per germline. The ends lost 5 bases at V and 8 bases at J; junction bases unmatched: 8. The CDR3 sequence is CASSVGLEVGELFF. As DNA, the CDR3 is TGTGCCAGCAGTGTAGGACTAGAGGTGGGGGAGCTGTTTTTT.

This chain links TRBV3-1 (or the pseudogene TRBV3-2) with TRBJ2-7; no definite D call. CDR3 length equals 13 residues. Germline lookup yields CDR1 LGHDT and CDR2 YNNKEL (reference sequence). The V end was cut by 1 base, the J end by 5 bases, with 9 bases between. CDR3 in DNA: TGTGCCAGCAGCCAAGGGAGCCTCAACGAGCAGTACTTC. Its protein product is CASSQGSLNEQYF.